The clone carrying this T cell receptor (beta chain) was seen only a few times. Its antigen remains unknown. V lost 5 bases, J lost 2 bases, and 14 bases lay in between. The CDR3 consists of 15 residues. Germline CDR1 and CDR2: SGHTA and FQGNSA. The data stem from a study of T cells after yellow fever vaccination. A process of 5'RACE template switching, which added a universal primer site and UMIs, was used to make TCR cDNA. From the 5' RACE reads, TCRdb called clonotypes with MiXCR, one entry per CDR3 protein. The sample contains some 500,000 distinct CDR3 sequences, 13% of which appear only once. General study findings and limits: Sorted repertoires could include abundant contaminating clonotypes from bulk cells. A weaker but faster secondary response was observed, peaking on day 5 versus 15. The booster response re-showed most primary clones: approximately 95% CD4, almost 90% CD8.

Material: PBMCs, obtained on the day of the yellow fever booster vaccination. The rearrangement links TRBV7-2 to TRBJ2-3; perhaps D is TRBD1 or TRBD2 (7 bases each). The sequence was obtained from a man aged 25 to 40 who received the YFV17D yellow fever vaccine. CDR3 bases: TGTGCCAGCAGCCGGGGGGACAGAATCACAGATACGCAGTATTTT. Its protein product is CASSRGDRITDTQYF. The entire variable domain, with the rest obtained from reference TRBV7-2 and TRBJ2-3, is as follows: GAGVSQSPSNKVTEKGKDVELRCDPISGHTALYWYRQSLGQGLEFLIYFQGNSAPDKSGLPSDRFSAERTGGSVSTLTIQRTQQEDSAVYLCASSRGDRITDTQYFGPGTRLTVL.